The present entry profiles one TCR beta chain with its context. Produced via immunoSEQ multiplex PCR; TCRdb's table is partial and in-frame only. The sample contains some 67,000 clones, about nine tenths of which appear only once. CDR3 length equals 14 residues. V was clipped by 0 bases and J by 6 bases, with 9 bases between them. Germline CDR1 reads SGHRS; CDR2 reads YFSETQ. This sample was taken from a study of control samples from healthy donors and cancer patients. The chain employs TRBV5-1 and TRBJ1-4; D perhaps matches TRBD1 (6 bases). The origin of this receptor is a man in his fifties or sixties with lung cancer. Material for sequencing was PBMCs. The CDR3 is CASSLGQVDEKLFF. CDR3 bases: TGCGCCAGCAGCTTGGGACAGGTAGATGAAAAACTGTTTTTT.